This TCR beta chain appears in the sequencing data of a study of identical twins. This clonotype was seen only a few times. Its cognate antigen is unknown. Healthy Caucasians alone served as donors. Study-level points and caveats: Within cord blood, abundant beta clonotypes carried fewer insertions, but memory repertoires showed no such trend. The study drew conclusions from cross-sectional statistical analysis, not from following the same donors.

MiXCR, applied by TCRdb to the 5' RACE reads, yields one record per CDR3 protein. The sample lists 690,000 or so distinct CDR3 sequences, 8.5% to 9.5% seen once, with approximately 0.89% in the top ten. A further study also used this sample, focusing on yellow fever vaccine responses in identical twins.

The TCR was taken from a woman in her late teens or twenties in good health. Sequencing was carried out using PBMCs.

CDR3 loop: CASSYSWGDDYNEQFF. Written as DNA, the CDR3 is TGTGCCAGCAGTTACTCTTGGGGGGATGATTACAATGAGCAGTTCTTC. The chain employs TRBV6-5 and TRBJ2-1, with D possibly TRBD2 on 6 matching bases. The V end lost 0 bases, the J end lost 4 bases, and 13 bases lay between the germline ends. The germline gives CDR1 MNHEY, CDR2 SVGAGI. The length of the CDR3 is 16 residues.